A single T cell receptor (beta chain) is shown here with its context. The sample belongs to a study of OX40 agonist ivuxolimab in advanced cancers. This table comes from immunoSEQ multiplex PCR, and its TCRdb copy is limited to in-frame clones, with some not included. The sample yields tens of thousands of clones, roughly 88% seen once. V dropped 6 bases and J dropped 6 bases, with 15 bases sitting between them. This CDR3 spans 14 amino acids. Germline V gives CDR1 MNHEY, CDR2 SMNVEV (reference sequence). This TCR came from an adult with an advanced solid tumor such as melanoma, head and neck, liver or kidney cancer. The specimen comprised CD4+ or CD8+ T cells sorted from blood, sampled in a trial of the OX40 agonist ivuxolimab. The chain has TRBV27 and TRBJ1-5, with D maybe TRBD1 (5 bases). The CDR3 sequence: CASSVRGYGQPQHF. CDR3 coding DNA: TGTGCCAGCAGCGTAAGGGGTTATGGTCAGCCCCAGCATTTT.